Shown below are 5 T cell receptor beta chains from a single sample sequenced in a study of shared clonotypes between healthy human individuals. The naive CD8 fraction comprised CD45RO-negative cells positively selected for CCR7 and excluded terminally differentiated effector memory CD45RA+ cells. Profiling relied on immunoSEQ multiplex PCR, and the TCRdb table lists in-frame clones only, not all of them. This sample has roughly 1,800,000 clones, with approximately 95% found just once. Sequenced: naive CD8+ T cells sorted from blood. The receptor source for this set is a man in his late teens or twenties in good health.

V usage is TRBV4-1 and J usage is TRBJ2-3, with TRBD1 as a possible D gene (5 bases). The V gene's germline CDR1 is MGHRA and CDR2 YSYEKL. Trimming took 0 bases from V and 5 from J, leaving 9 bases between them. The CDR3 covers 14 residues. The CDR3 DNA reads as TGCGCCAGCAGCCAAGATCAAAGGGGAGATACGCAGTATTTT. This translates into CASSQDQRGDTQYF.

The chain links TRBV11-2 to TRBJ2-3; a weak D match, TRBD2 (5 bases). This CDR3 comprises 14 residues. V was shortened by 5 bases and J by 2 bases, with 11 bases between the two germline ends. From germline, CDR1 is SGHAT and CDR2 FQNNGV. CDR3 in DNA: TGTGCCAGCAGCGCGGAGCGGCTCACAGATACGCAGTATTTT. Translating gives CASSAERLTDTQYF.

The chain combines TRBV10-3 with TRBJ2-7, with TRBD1 identical over 9 bases. The CDR3 has 15 residues. Per germline, CDR1 ENHRY and CDR2 SYGVKD. V gave up 0 bases and J gave up 3 bases; unmatched junction bases: 3. CDR3 sequence (DNA): TGTGCCATCAGTGAGTCCGGGACAGGGATCTACGAGCAGTACTTC. It encodes CAISESGTGIYEQYF.

This chain uses TRBV11-2 with TRBJ1-1; D is undetermined. This CDR3 spans 13 amino acids. The V gene lost 4 bases and the J gene lost 7 bases, with 13 bases spanning the gap. The V gene's germline CDR1 is SGHAT and CDR2 FQNNGV. The CDR3 spells CASSSRVPNEAFF. The CDR3 DNA reads TGTGCCAGCAGCTCCCGGGTCCCCAATGAAGCTTTCTTT.

Of note for this clone: This same CDR3 is encoded by further DNA sequences in the sample. The V and J genes are TRBV11-2 and TRBJ1-1, with 7 bases that match TRBD1. CDR3 length: 12 residues. Per germline, CDR1 SGHAT and CDR2 FQNNGV. The V gene end was trimmed by 5 bases and the J gene end by 6 bases; junction bases not matched to a gene: 3. In DNA form, the CDR3 reads TGTGCCAGCAGCCCAGGGACAGCTGAAGCTTTCTTT. Translation gives CASSPGTAEAFF.